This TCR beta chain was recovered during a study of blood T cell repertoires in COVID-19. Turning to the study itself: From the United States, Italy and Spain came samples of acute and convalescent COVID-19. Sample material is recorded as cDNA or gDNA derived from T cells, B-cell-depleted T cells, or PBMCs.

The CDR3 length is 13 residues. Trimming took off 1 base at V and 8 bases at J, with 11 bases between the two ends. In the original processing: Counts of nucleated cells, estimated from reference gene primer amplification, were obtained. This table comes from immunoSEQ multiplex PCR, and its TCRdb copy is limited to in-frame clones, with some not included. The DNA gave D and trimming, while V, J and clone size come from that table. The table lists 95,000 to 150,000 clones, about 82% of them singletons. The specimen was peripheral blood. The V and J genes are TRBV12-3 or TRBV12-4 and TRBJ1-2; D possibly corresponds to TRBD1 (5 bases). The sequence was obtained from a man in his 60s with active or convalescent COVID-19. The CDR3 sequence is CASSLETHRGYTF. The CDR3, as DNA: TGTGCCAGCAGTTTAGAGACACACAGGGGCTACACCTTC.